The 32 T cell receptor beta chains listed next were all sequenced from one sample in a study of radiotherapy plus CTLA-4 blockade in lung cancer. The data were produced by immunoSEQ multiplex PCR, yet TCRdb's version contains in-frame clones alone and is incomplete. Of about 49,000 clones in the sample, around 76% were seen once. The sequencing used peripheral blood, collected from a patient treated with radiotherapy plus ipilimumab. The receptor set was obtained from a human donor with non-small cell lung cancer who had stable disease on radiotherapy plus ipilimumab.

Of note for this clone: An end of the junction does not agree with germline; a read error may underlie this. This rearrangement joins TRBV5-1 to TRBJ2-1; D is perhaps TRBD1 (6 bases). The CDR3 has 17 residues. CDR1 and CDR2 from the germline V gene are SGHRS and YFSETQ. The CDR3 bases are TGCGCCAGCAGCTTGGTCGTTGGGGGCCGGGGAGACAATGGGCAGTTCTTC. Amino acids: CASSLVVGGRGDNGQFF.

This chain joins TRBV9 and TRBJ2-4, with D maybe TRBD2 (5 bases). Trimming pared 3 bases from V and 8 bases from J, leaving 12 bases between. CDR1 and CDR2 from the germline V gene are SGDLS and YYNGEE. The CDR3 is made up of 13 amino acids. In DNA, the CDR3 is TGTGCCAGCAGCGGGCCTCGGGGAGACATTCAGTACTTC. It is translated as CASSGPRGDIQYF.

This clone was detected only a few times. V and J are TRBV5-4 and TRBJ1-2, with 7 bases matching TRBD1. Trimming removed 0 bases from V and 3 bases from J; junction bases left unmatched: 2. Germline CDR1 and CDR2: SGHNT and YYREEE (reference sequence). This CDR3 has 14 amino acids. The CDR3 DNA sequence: TGTGCCAGCAGCTTGGAAGGGGGCTACTATGGCTACACCTTC. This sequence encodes CASSLEGGYYGYTF.

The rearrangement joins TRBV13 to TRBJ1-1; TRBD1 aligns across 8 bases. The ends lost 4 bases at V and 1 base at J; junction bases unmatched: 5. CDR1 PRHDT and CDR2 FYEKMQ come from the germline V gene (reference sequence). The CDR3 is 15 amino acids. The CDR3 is CASSYGTGRNTEAFF. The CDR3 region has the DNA TGTGCCAGCAGCTACGGGACAGGACGGAACACTGAAGCTTTCTTT. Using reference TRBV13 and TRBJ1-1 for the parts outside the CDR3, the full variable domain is AAGVIQSPRHLIKEKRETATLKCYPIPRHDTVYWYQQGPGQDPQFLISFYEKMQSDKGSIPDRFSAQQFSDYHSELNMSSLELGDSALYFCASSYGTGRNTEAFFGQGTRLTVV.

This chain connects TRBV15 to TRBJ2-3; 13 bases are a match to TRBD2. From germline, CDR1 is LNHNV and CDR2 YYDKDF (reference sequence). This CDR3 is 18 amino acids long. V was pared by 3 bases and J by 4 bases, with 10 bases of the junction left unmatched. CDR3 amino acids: CATSSPGLAGPMADTQYF. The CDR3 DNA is TGTGCCACCAGCAGCCCGGGACTAGCGGGGCCGATGGCAGATACGCAGTATTTT.

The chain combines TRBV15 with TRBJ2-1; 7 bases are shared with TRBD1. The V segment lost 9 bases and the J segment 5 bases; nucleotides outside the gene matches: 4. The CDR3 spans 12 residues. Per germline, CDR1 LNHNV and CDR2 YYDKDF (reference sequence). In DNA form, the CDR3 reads TGTGCCACACAGGGGCTGGACAATGAGCAGTTCTTC. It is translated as CATQGLDNEQFF. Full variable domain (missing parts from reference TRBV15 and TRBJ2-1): DAMVIQNPRYQVTQFGKPVTLSCSQTLNHNVMYWYQQKSSQAPKLLFHYYDKDFNNEADTPDNFQSRRPNTSFCFLDIRSPGLGDTAMYLCATQGLDNEQFFGPGTRLTVL.

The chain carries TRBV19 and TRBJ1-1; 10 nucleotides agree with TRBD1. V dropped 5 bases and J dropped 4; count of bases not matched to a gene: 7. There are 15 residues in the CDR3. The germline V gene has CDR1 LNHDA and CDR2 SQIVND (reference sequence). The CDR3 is CASSPWTGGPTEAFF. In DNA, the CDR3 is TGTGCCAGTAGTCCATGGACAGGGGGACCCACTGAAGCTTTCTTT.

In nucleotides, the CDR3 is TGTGCCAGCAGCTTCGGACAGGGCCGGGCAGATACGCAGTATTTT. Translating it yields CASSFGQGRADTQYF. The chain links TRBV7-2 to TRBJ2-3; TRBD1 agrees at 8 bases. This CDR3 region has 15 residues. V shed 3 bases, J shed 4 bases, and the junction held 6 bases outside the gene matches. Germline V gene lookup returns CDR1 SGHTA and CDR2 FQGNSA.

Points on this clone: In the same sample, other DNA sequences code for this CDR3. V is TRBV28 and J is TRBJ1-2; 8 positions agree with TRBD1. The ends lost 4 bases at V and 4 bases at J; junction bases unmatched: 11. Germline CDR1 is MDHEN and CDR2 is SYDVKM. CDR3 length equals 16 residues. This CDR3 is CASSSPYNRGVYGYTF. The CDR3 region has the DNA TGTGCCAGCAGTTCGCCCTATAACAGGGGGGTCTATGGCTACACCTTC.

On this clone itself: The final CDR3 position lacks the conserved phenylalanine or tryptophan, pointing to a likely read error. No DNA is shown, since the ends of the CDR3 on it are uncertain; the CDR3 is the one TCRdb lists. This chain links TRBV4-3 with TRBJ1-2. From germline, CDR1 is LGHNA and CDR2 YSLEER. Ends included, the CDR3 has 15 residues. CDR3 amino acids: CASSNARGRRKTYGY.

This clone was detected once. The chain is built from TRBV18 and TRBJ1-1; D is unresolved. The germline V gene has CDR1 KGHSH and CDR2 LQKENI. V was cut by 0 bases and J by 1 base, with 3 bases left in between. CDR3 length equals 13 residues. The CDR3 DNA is TGTGCCAGCTCACCACCACCGAACACTGAAGCTTTCTTT. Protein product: CASSPPPNTEAFF.

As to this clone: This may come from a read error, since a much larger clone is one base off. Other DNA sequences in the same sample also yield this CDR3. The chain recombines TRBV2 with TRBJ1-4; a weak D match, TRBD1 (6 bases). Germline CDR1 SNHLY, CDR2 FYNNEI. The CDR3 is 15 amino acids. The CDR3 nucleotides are TGTGCCAGCAGTGAATGGACAGCGAGGGATGAAAAACTGTTCTTT. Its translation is CASSEWTARDEKLFF. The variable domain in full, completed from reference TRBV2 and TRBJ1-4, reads EPEVTQTPSHQVTQMGQEVILRCVPISNHLYFYWYRQILGQKVEFLVSFYNNEISEKSEIFDDQFSVERPDGSNFTLKIRSTKLEDSAMYFCASSEWTARDEKLFFGSGTQLSVL.

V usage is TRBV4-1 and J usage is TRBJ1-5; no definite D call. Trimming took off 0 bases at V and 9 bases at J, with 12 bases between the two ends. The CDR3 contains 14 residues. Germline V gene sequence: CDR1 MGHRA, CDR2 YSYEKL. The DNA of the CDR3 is TGCGCCAGCAGCCAAGAAAAAAAGGGCTCGCCCCAGCATTTT. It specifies CASSQEKKGSPQHF.

CDR3 amino acids: CASNSGTGVQPQHF. CDR3 sequence (DNA): TGTGCCAGTAACTCCGGGACAGGGGTTCAGCCCCAGCATTTT. V usage is TRBV19 and J usage is TRBJ1-5, with TRBD1 matching over 10 bases. Germline CDR1 reads LNHDA; CDR2 reads SQIVND (reference sequence). The length of the CDR3 is 14 residues. Germline trimming cut 7 bases from V and 6 bases from J; bases unmatched to any gene: 6.

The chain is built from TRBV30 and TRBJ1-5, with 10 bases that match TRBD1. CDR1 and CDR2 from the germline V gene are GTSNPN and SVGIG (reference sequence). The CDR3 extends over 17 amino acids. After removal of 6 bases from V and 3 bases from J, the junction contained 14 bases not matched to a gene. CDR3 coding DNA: TGTGCCTGCGGGCCTGGACAGGGGGGTTCGAACAATCAGCCCCAGCATTTT. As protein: CACGPGQGGSNNQPQHF.

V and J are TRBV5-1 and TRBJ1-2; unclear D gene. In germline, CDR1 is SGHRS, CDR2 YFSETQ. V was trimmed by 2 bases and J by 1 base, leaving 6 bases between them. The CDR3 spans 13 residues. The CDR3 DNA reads TGCGCCAGCAGCTTCGCAGATAACTATGGCTACACCTTC. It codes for CASSFADNYGYTF.

CDR3 sequence reads: CAWSLTGAGNTIYF. The CDR3 DNA is TGTGCCTGGAGTTTGACAGGGGCTGGAAACACCATATATTTT. The V and J genes are TRBV30 and TRBJ1-3; 8 nucleotides match TRBD1. There are 14 residues in the CDR3. V lost 2 bases and J lost 2; bases outside the gene matches: 2. The germline V gene encodes CDR1 GTSNPN and CDR2 SVGIG (reference sequence).

This chain's CDR3 is CASSLDQGTGESGNTIYF. DNA for the CDR3: TGTGCCAGCAGCTTAGATCAGGGGACAGGGGAATCTGGAAACACCATATATTTT. The chain carries TRBV11-2 and TRBJ1-3; TRBD1 matches 10 bases. This CDR3 region has 18 residues. Germline-derived CDR1 and CDR2 are SGHAT and FQNNGV. The J segment lost 1 base and the V segment lost 0 bases, leaving 6 bases of the junction unmatched. Supplemented by reference TRBV11-2 and TRBJ1-3, the full variable domain reads EAGVAQSPRYKIIEKRQSVAFWCNPISGHATLYWYQQILGQGPKLLIQFQNNGVVDDSQLPKDRFSAERLKGVDSTLKIQPAKLEDSAVYLCASSLDQGTGESGNTIYFGEGSWLTVV.

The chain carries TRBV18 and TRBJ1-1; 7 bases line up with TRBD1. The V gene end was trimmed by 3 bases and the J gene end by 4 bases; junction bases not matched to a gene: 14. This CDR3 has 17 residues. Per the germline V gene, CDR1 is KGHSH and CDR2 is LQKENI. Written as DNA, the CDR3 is TGTGCCAGCTCACCCCCATCAGGGGGAGGGGGAAGCACTGAAGCTTTCTTT. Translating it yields CASSPPSGGGGSTEAFF.

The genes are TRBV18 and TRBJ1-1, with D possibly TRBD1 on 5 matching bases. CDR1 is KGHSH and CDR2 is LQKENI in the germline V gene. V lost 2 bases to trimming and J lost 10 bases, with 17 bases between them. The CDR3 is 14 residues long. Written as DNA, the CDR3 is TGTGCCAGCTCACCAGGGGGAAGGGCACGGGGAGCTTTCTTT. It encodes CASSPGGRARGAFF.

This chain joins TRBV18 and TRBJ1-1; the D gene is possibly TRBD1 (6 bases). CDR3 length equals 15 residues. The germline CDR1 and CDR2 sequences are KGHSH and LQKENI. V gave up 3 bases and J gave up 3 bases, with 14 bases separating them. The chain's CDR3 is CASSPKGGPDTEAFF. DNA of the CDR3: TGTGCCAGCTCACCTAAAGGGGGGCCGGACACTGAAGCTTTCTTT.

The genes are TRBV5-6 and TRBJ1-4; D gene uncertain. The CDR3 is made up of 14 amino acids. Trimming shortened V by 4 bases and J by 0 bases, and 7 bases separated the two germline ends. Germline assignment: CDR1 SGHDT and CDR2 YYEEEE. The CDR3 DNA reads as TGTGCCAGCAGCGATCCTTCAACTAATGAAAAACTGTTTTTT. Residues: CASSDPSTNEKLFF.

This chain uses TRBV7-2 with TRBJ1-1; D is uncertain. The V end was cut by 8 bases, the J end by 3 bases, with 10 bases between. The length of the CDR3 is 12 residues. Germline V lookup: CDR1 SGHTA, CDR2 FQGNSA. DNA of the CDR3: TGTGCCAGCGGGGAATGGGACACTGAAGCTTTCTTT. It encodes CASGEWDTEAFF.

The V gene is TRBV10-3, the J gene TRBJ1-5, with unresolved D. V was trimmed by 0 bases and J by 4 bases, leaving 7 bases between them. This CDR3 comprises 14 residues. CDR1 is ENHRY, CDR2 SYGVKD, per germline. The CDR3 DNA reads TGTGCCATCAGTGAGTCGGGAGTTAATCAGCCCCAGCATTTT. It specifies CAISESGVNQPQHF.

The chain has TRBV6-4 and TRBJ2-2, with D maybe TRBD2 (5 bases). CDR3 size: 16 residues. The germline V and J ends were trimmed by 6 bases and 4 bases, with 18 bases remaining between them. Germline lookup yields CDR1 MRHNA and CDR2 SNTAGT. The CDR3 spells CASSVLSGAGTGELFF. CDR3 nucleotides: TGTGCCAGCAGCGTCCTTTCTGGCGCGGGCACCGGGGAGCTGTTTTTT.

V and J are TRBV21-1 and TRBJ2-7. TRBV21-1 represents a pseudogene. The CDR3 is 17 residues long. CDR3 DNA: TGTGCCAGCAGCAAATGCCCCAAGGAACCCTTCAACTACGAGCAGTACTTC. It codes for CASSKCPKEPFNYEQYF.

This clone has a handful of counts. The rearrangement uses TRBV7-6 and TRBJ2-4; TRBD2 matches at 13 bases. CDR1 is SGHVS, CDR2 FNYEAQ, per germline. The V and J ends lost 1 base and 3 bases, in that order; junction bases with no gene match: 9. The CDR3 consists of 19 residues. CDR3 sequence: CASSLELGTSGEVKNIQYF. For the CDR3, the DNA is TGTGCCAGCAGCTTAGAGCTCGGGACTAGCGGGGAAGTCAAAAACATTCAGTACTTC.

Written as DNA, the CDR3 is TGCAGCGTTGAAGAAGGGGGGAGCACCTACAATGAGCAGTTCTTC. The encoded protein is CSVEEGGSTYNEQFF. The V and J genes are TRBV29-1 and TRBJ2-1; D may correspond to TRBD1 or TRBD2 (6 bases each). The V gene lost 0 bases and the J gene lost 2 bases, with 11 bases spanning the gap. The CDR3 runs to 15 residues. Looked up from germline, CDR1 is SQVTM and CDR2 is ANQGSEA.

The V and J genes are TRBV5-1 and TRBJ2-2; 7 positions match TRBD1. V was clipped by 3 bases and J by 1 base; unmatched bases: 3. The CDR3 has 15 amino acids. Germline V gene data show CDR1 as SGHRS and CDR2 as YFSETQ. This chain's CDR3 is CASSSRTGNTGELFF. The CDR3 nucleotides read TGCGCCAGCAGCTCGCGGACAGGGAACACCGGGGAGCTGTTTTTT. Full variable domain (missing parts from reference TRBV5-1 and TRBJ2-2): KAGVTQTPRYLIKTRGQQVTLSCSPISGHRSVSWYQQTPGQGLQFLFEYFSETQRNKGNFPGRFSGRQFSNSRSEMNVSTLELGDSALYLCASSSRTGNTGELFFGEGSRLTVL.

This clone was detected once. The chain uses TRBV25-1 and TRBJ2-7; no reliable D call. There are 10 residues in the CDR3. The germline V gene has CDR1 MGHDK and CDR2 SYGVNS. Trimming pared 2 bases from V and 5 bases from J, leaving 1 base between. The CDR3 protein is CASSENEQYF. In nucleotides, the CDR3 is TGTGCCAGCAGTGAAAACGAGCAGTACTTC.

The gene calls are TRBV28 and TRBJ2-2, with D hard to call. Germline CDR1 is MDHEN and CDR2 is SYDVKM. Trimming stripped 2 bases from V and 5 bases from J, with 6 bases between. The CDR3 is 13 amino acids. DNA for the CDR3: TGTGCCAGCAGTTTAGTAAGGACCGGGGAGCTGTTTTTT. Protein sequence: CASSLVRTGELFF.

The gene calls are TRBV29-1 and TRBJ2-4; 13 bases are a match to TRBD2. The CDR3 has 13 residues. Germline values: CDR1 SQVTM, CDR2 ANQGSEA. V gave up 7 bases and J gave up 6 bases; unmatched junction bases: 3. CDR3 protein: CSAGTSGANIQYF. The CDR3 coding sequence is TGCAGCGCAGGGACTAGCGGGGCAAACATTCAGTACTTC.